The clone carrying this TCR beta chain turned up a few times. TCRdb passed the RACE reads through MiXCR, listing each CDR3 protein once. This table has 95,000 or so distinct CDR3 sequences, 10% to 12% appearing once. This sample is part of a study of human T cells and chemical hapten exposure. Looked up from germline, CDR1 is SGHAT and CDR2 is FQNNGV. Deletions cut 1 base from V and 9 bases from J, with 9 bases between. The CDR3 runs to 12 residues. Time point specified: patch test 2, 6 weeks after DPC sensitization. Treatment indicated: therapeutic diphenylcyclopropenone sensitization with weekly scalp DPC.

The TCR sequence derives from a woman in her thirties or forties with alopecia areata. Some clones in this sample may be carry-over from other donors' samples. The source material was whole blood, sampled in connection with sensitization to the hapten diphenylcyclopropenone (DPC). The chain links TRBV11-2 to TRBJ2-5, with D perhaps TRBD2 (6 bases). Here the CDR3 DNA reads TGTGCCAGCAGCTTAGTCGGGGGAGCCCAGTACTTC. Translated: CASSLVGGAQYF.